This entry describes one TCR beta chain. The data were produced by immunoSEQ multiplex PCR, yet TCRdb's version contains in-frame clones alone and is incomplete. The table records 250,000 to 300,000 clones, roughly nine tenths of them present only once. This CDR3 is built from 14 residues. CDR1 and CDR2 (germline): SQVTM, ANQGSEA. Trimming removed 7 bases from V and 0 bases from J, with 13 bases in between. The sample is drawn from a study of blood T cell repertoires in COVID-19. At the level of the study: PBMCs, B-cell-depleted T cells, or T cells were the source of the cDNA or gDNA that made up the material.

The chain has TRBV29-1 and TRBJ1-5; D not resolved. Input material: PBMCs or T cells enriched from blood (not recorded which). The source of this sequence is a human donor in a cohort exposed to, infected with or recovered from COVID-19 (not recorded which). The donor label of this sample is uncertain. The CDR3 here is CSAQAGYSNQPQHF. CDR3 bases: TGCAGCGCCCAAGCGGGATATAGCAATCAGCCCCAGCATTTT.